These T cell receptor beta chains were read from a single sample in a study of Graves' ophthalmopathy and Graves' hyperthyroidism. TCRdb reprocessed the multiplex PCR reads with MiXCR, giving one entry per CDR3 protein. The profile shows over a million distinct CDR3 sequences, roughly two fifths of them singletons. The sequenced sample consisted of peripheral blood or thyroid tissue (not recorded which). The receptors were sampled from an adult man with Graves' hyperthyroidism. Both conserved end residues are part of each CDR3. The order of the fields is D gene, V gene, clone size, J gene, CDR3 protein, CDR3 DNA. A D gene is named only where the DNA matches it firmly. Clone sizes are given selectively: once, few, many, or a class where the clone is expanded.

d_gene: TRBD2
v_gene: TRBV12-3/TRBV12-4
abundance: few
j_gene: TRBJ2-7
CDR3aa: CASSFSGGGLADEQYF
CDR3nt: TGTGCCAGCAGTTTTAGTGGTGGAGGACTAGCGGACGAGCAGTACTTC

d_gene: TRBD1
v_gene: TRBV13
abundance: few
j_gene: TRBJ2-2
CDR3aa: CASSSQGAGELFF
CDR3nt: TGTGCCAGCAGCTCTCAGGGGGCCGGGGAGCTGTTTTTT

d_gene: TRBD1
v_gene: TRBV10-3
abundance: NA
j_gene: TRBJ1-1
CDR3aa: CAISGGRGWNTEAFF
CDR3nt: TGTGCCATCAGTGGGGGCAGGGGGTGGAACACTGAAGCTTTCTTT

d_gene: NA
v_gene: TRBV12-3/TRBV12-4
abundance: few
j_gene: TRBJ1-1
CDR3aa: CASSPGFNEAFF
CDR3nt: TGTGCCAGCAGTCCAGGGTTTAATGAAGCTTTCTTT

d_gene: NA
v_gene: TRBV20-1
abundance: NA
j_gene: TRBJ1-1
CDR3aa: CSAPRPGVTEAFF
CDR3nt: TGCAGTGCCCCTCGGCCAGGGGTCACTGAAGCTTTCTTT

d_gene: TRBD2
v_gene: TRBV7-9
abundance: many
j_gene: TRBJ2-2
CDR3aa: CASSRTSSNTGELFF
CDR3nt: TGTGCCAGCAGCCGGACTAGCTCCAACACCGGGGAGCTGTTTTTT

d_gene: NA
v_gene: TRBV19
abundance: many
j_gene: TRBJ1-5
CDR3aa: CAAGREGQPQHF
CDR3nt: TGTGCCGCAGGGAGAGAAGGGCAGCCCCAGCATTTT

d_gene: TRBD2
v_gene: TRBV15
abundance: NA
j_gene: TRBJ2-7
CDR3aa: CATSRSSGMAYEQYF
CDR3nt: TGTGCCACCAGCAGATCTAGCGGGATGGCATACGAGCAGTACTTC

d_gene: TRBD1
v_gene: TRBV7-8
abundance: NA
j_gene: TRBJ1-5
CDR3aa: CASSLYAGTGSNQPQHF
CDR3nt: TGTGCCAGCAGTCTATACGCCGGGACAGGGAGCAATCAGCCCCAGCATTTT

d_gene: NA
v_gene: TRBV12-3/TRBV12-4
abundance: NA
j_gene: TRBJ2-7
CDR3aa: CASSPNRREQYF
CDR3nt: TGTGCCAGCAGCCCCAACAGGCGGGAGCAGTACTTC

d_gene: TRBD1
v_gene: TRBV19
abundance: many
j_gene: TRBJ1-5
CDR3aa: CASSTRDRGALSNQPQHF
CDR3nt: TGTGCCAGTAGTACCCGGGACAGGGGAGCCCTTAGCAATCAGCCCCAGCATTTT

d_gene: TRBD1
v_gene: TRBV19
abundance: NA
j_gene: TRBJ1-2
CDR3aa: CASSFRQGDTEAYGYTF
CDR3nt: TGTGCCAGTAGTTTTCGGCAGGGGGACACTGAAGCTTATGGCTACACCTTC

d_gene: NA
v_gene: TRBV6-1
abundance: NA
j_gene: TRBJ2-7
CDR3aa: CASSYPTIGYEQYF
CDR3nt: TGTGCCAGCAGTTACCCCACCATTGGGTACGAGCAGTACTTC

d_gene: NA
v_gene: TRBV2
abundance: many
j_gene: TRBJ1-5
CDR3aa: CASSDRRVEQPQHF
CDR3nt: TGTGCCAGCAGTGACCGGAGGGTGGAGCAGCCCCAGCATTTT

d_gene: NA
v_gene: TRBV12-3/TRBV12-4
abundance: NA
j_gene: TRBJ1-1
CDR3aa: CASSLGARGWAFF
CDR3nt: TGTGCCAGCAGCCTCGGCGCGAGGGGGTGGGCTTTCTTT

d_gene: NA
v_gene: TRBV9
abundance: few
j_gene: TRBJ1-1
CDR3aa: CASSVRGRDTEAFF
CDR3nt: TGTGCCAGCAGCGTGCGGGGGAGGGACACTGAAGCTTTCTTT

d_gene: NA
v_gene: TRBV7-8
abundance: many
j_gene: TRBJ2-5
CDR3aa: CASSLGISRQETQYF
CDR3nt: TGTGCCAGCAGCTTAGGGATTAGCCGCCAAGAGACCCAGTACTTC

d_gene: NA
v_gene: TRBV5-6
abundance: NA
j_gene: TRBJ1-1
CDR3aa: CASSLVTGRTEAFF
CDR3nt: TGTGCCAGCAGCTTGGTGACAGGTCGCACTGAAGCTTTCTTT

d_gene: TRBD2
v_gene: TRBV25-1
abundance: NA
j_gene: TRBJ2-2
CDR3aa: CASSLPGTRGPGELFF
CDR3nt: TGTGCCAGCAGCTTGCCCGGGACTAGAGGCCCCGGGGAGCTGTTTTTT

d_gene: NA
v_gene: TRBV9
abundance: NA
j_gene: TRBJ2-7
CDR3aa: CASSAERGDYEQYF
CDR3nt: TGTGCCAGCAGCGCGGAAAGAGGGGACTACGAGCAGTACTTC

d_gene: NA
v_gene: TRBV7-9
abundance: many
j_gene: TRBJ2-5
CDR3aa: CASSLRGYEETQYF
CDR3nt: TGTGCCAGCAGCTTACGAGGGTATGAAGAGACCCAGTACTTC

d_gene: NA
v_gene: TRBV14
abundance: NA
j_gene: TRBJ2-5
CDR3aa: CASGSVRGETQYF
CDR3nt: TGTGCCAGCGGGAGCGTTCGAGGGGAGACCCAGTACTTC

d_gene: NA
v_gene: TRBV13
abundance: few
j_gene: TRBJ1-1
CDR3aa: CASCGENTEAFF
CDR3nt: TGTGCCAGCTGTGGGGAGAACACTGAAGCTTTCTTT

d_gene: NA
v_gene: TRBV20-1
abundance: many
j_gene: TRBJ1-5
CDR3aa: CSARRTENQPQHF
CDR3nt: TGCAGTGCTAGAAGGACGGAAAATCAGCCCCAGCATTTT

d_gene: NA
v_gene: TRBV29-1
abundance: NA
j_gene: TRBJ2-7
CDR3aa: CSVGDGGEQYF
CDR3nt: TGCAGCGTTGGCGACGGCGGCGAGCAGTACTTC

d_gene: NA
v_gene: TRBV15
abundance: many
j_gene: TRBJ1-2
CDR3aa: CATWRGVDGYTF
CDR3nt: TGTGCCACCTGGCGGGGGGTAGATGGCTACACCTTC

d_gene: NA
v_gene: TRBV7-3
abundance: few
j_gene: TRBJ2-7
CDR3aa: CASSPRRQIYEQYF
CDR3nt: TGTGCCAGCAGCCCCCGTAGACAGATCTACGAGCAGTACTTC

d_gene: TRBD1
v_gene: TRBV7-2
abundance: NA
j_gene: TRBJ1-6
CDR3aa: CASSGQGRERYQINSPLHF
CDR3nt: TGTGCCAGCAGCGGACAGGGGCGAGAACGATATCAGATCAATTCACCCCTCCACTTT

d_gene: NA
v_gene: TRBV10-3
abundance: NA
j_gene: TRBJ2-2
CDR3aa: CASSLSISGWGINTGELFF
CDR3nt: TGTGCCAGCAGTTTATCGATCTCGGGTTGGGGCATTAACACCGGGGAGCTGTTTTTT

d_gene: NA
v_gene: TRBV5-1
abundance: NA
j_gene: TRBJ2-2
CDR3aa: CASSLAKGNTGELFF
CDR3nt: TGCGCCAGCAGCTTGGCCAAGGGTAACACCGGGGAGCTGTTTTTT

d_gene: TRBD1
v_gene: TRBV28
abundance: few
j_gene: TRBJ2-5
CDR3aa: CASSPRTGILRKTQYF
CDR3nt: TGTGCCAGCAGTCCTCGGACAGGAATTCTTCGGAAGACCCAGTACTTC

d_gene: NA
v_gene: TRBV20-1
abundance: many
j_gene: TRBJ2-5
CDR3aa: CSAKSQETQYF
CDR3nt: TGCAGCGCAAAATCACAAGAGACCCAGTACTTC

d_gene: NA
v_gene: TRBV6-5
abundance: few
j_gene: TRBJ1-4
CDR3aa: CASSYGGIGGEKLFF
CDR3nt: TGTGCCAGCAGTTACGGTGGCATTGGGGGTGAAAAACTGTTTTTT

d_gene: TRBD1
v_gene: TRBV29-1
abundance: many
j_gene: TRBJ2-7
CDR3aa: CSVARTGYEQYF
CDR3nt: TGCAGCGTTGCCCGGACAGGGTACGAGCAGTACTTC

d_gene: NA
v_gene: TRBV7-2
abundance: many
j_gene: TRBJ2-6
CDR3aa: CASSTTPTGIRANVLTF
CDR3nt: TGTGCCAGCAGCACGACCCCCACAGGGATCAGGGCCAACGTCCTGACTTTC

d_gene: NA
v_gene: TRBV20-1
abundance: NA
j_gene: TRBJ1-2
CDR3aa: CSARASGGIANYGYTF
CDR3nt: TGCAGTGCTAGAGCCTCTGGCGGTATAGCTAACTATGGCTACACCTTC

d_gene: NA
v_gene: TRBV2
abundance: NA
j_gene: TRBJ2-3
CDR3aa: CASSGVPPIWTDTQYF
CDR3nt: TGTGCCAGCAGTGGGGTACCGCCGATTTGGACAGATACGCAGTATTTT

d_gene: NA
v_gene: TRBV4-1
abundance: many
j_gene: TRBJ1-2
CDR3aa: CASSQATAIYGYTF
CDR3nt: TGCGCCAGCAGCCAAGCGACAGCCATTTATGGCTACACCTTC